This T cell receptor beta chain was found in a study of somatic mutations in cytotoxic T cells in rheumatoid arthritis. Overall study results and limits: Relative to age-matched healthy controls, rheumatoid arthritis patients did not differ significantly in CD8+ T-cell clonality.

About this clone itself: Its specificity is unknown.

Sequenced by immunoSEQ multiplex PCR; TCRdb stores in-frame clones only, minus some. This table has about 29,000 clones, about 88% appearing once. Material: CD8+ T cells sorted from blood. The TCR comes from an adult with rheumatoid arthritis.

The CDR3 DNA reads TGTGCCAGAAGCTTGGCCGGGGGTCAGCCCCAGCATTTT. Translated, it gives CARSLAGGQPQHF. This chain joins TRBV5-3 and TRBJ1-5, with a possible D match to TRBD1 (5 bases). TRBV5-3 is an open reading frame whose function is uncertain. The V end was cut by 0 bases, the J end by 6 bases, with 7 bases between. The CDR3 is made up of 13 amino acids.